The 27 T cell receptor beta chains below all came from one sample that was sequenced in a study of cytomegalovirus exposure and HLA in healthy donors. Both 60 Vbeta primers and 13 Jbeta primers went into the PCR. Libraries were prepared by immunoSEQ multiplex PCR; TCRdb keeps only in-frame clonotypes and omits some of them. The sample lists 250,000 to 350,000 clones, roughly 90% occurring once. Source material: PBMCs. The receptors were sampled from a man aged 35 to 55 in good health and CMV-seropositive.

The V call is TRBV4-1, the J call TRBJ1-5, with 7 bases fitting TRBD1. The CDR3 has 17 amino acids. V shed 1 base, J shed 0 bases, and the junction held 6 bases outside the gene matches. Per germline, CDR1 MGHRA and CDR2 YSYEKL. In nucleotides, the CDR3 is TGCGCCAGCAGCCAAGCCTCAGGGACAGATAGCAATCAGCCCCAGCATTTT. This sequence encodes CASSQASGTDSNQPQHF.

This clone occurred once. J is TRBJ1-2 and V is TRBV19; no definite D call. The CDR3 is 12 residues long. The V gene's germline CDR1 is LNHDA and CDR2 SQIVND (reference sequence). Deletions cut 5 bases from V and 3 bases from J, with 7 bases between. CDR3: CASSLRDYGYTF. In DNA form, the CDR3 reads TGTGCCAGTAGTCTCCGGGACTATGGCTACACCTTC.

The chain is built from TRBV7-9 and TRBJ2-7, with 10 bases aligning to TRBD2. This CDR3 is built from 15 residues. Germline lookup yields CDR1 SEHNR and CDR2 FQNEAQ (reference sequence). The V and J ends lost 7 bases and 0 bases, in that order; junction bases with no gene match: 6. The DNA of the CDR3 is TGTGCCAGCAACCCTAGCGGGAGCAGCTCCTACGAGCAGTACTTC. Protein product: CASNPSGSSSYEQYF.

This rearrangement joins TRBV27 to TRBJ2-7, with 8 nucleotides matching TRBD1. The CDR3 loop spans 15 amino acids. Germline loops: CDR1 MNHEY, CDR2 SMNVEV (reference sequence). The trim removed 5 bases at V and 0 bases at J, leaving 6 bases unmatched. The CDR3 nucleotides read TGTGCCAGCAGTCTGGGACAGGCCCTCTCCTACGAGCAGTACTTC. Its translation is CASSLGQALSYEQYF.

The chain is built from TRBV6-6 and TRBJ1-1, with D possibly TRBD1 on 5 matching bases. The germline CDR1 and CDR2 sequences are MNHNY and SVGAGI (reference sequence). The CDR3 totals 16 residues. Trimming left V 5 bases short and J 0 bases short, with 16 bases between. The CDR3 coding sequence is TGTGCCAGCAGTCAACCTTTTGGACAAATGAACACTGAAGCTTTCTTT. Encoded protein: CASSQPFGQMNTEAFF.

This clone showed up just once. The rearrangement links TRBV6-5 to TRBJ2-3; a possible D gene is TRBD2 (6 bases). Germline V gene data show CDR1 as MNHEY and CDR2 as SVGAGI. The V and J ends lost 10 bases and 3 bases respectively, with 17 bases between them. This CDR3 is 14 amino acids long. This CDR3 reads CATQRRRATDTQYF. The CDR3 DNA sequence: TGTGCCACCCAGAGGCGGAGGGCGACAGATACGCAGTATTTT.

The J gene is TRBJ2-5, the V gene TRBV6-6, with D maybe TRBD2 (5 bases). Germline lookup yields CDR1 MNHNY and CDR2 SVGAGI (reference sequence). Trimming pared 6 bases from V and 7 bases from J, leaving 21 bases between. The CDR3 contains 15 residues. The CDR3 reads CASRDFSRSPGTQYF. The CDR3 DNA reads as TGTGCCAGCAGGGACTTCTCTAGATCACCGGGGACCCAGTACTTC.

This chain uses TRBV5-1 with TRBJ1-2; a weak D match, TRBD1 (5 bases). The V end was cut by 6 bases, the J end by 5 bases, with 14 bases between. The CDR3 sequence is 13 residues long. The V gene's germline CDR1 is SGHRS and CDR2 YFSETQ. This CDR3 is CASTLGGPYGYTF. The DNA of the CDR3 is TGCGCCAGCACCCTGGGGGGTCCTTATGGCTACACCTTC.

In its sample, this clone was seen once. The chain joins TRBV19 to TRBJ1-2; D gene uncertain. Looked up from germline, CDR1 is LNHDA and CDR2 is SQIVND (reference sequence). V was clipped by 5 bases and J by 7 bases, with 5 bases between them. This CDR3 has 10 residues. CDR3 sequence reads: CASSSSGYTF. As DNA, the CDR3 is TGTGCCAGTAGTTCGTCTGGCTACACCTTC.

The gene calls are TRBV7-9 and TRBJ2-7, with TRBD2 identical over 11 bases. CDR1 and CDR2 from the germline V gene are SEHNR and FQNEAQ (reference sequence). The trim removed 2 bases at V and 4 bases at J, leaving 1 base unmatched. The CDR3 length is 14 residues. The CDR3 DNA is TGTGCCAGCAGCTTAACTAGCGGGAGTTACGAGCAGTACTTC. Protein product: CASSLTSGSYEQYF.

The genes are TRBV13 and TRBJ2-3; D unresolved. Trimming cost V 5 bases and J 7 bases, with 19 bases left between them. The germline V gene encodes CDR1 PRHDT and CDR2 FYEKMQ (reference sequence). CDR3 length: 15 residues. CDR3: CASSEDSSLSYTQYF. The CDR3 coding sequence is TGTGCCAGCAGCGAAGACTCCAGCCTGAGCTATACGCAGTATTTT.

In its sample, this clone was seen once. The rearrangement uses TRBV5-4 and TRBJ2-6; a possible D gene is TRBD2 (6 bases). From germline, CDR1 is SGHNT and CDR2 YYREEE (reference sequence). V was trimmed by 4 bases and J by 3 bases, leaving 11 bases between them. The CDR3 runs 15 residues. The CDR3 protein is CASSMYGGGANVLTF. The CDR3, as DNA: TGTGCCAGCAGCATGTACGGGGGTGGGGCCAACGTCCTGACTTTC.

The chain couples TRBV29-1 to TRBJ2-7; maybe TRBD1 (6 bases). The CDR3 is 12 amino acids. The germline CDR1 and CDR2 sequences are SQVTM and ANQGSEA. Trimming cost V 7 bases and J 2 bases, with 12 bases left between them. CDR3 bases: TGCAGCGCCCAACAGGGAACCTACGAGCAGTACTTC. Its protein product is CSAQQGTYEQYF.

A note on this clone: Germline and junction disagree at one end, which may indicate a read error. This chain links TRBV7-9 with TRBJ1-1, with TRBD1 identical over 8 bases. The CDR3 runs 14 residues. The V gene's germline CDR1 is SEHNR and CDR2 FQNEAQ (reference sequence). This chain's CDR3 is CSSSQTGANTEAFF. CDR3 DNA: TGTTCCAGCAGCCAGACAGGGGCCAACACTGAAGCTTTCTTT.

The chain recombines TRBV6-5 with TRBJ1-1, with 11 nucleotides matching TRBD1. The V segment lost 6 bases and the J segment 4 bases; nucleotides outside the gene matches: 7. Germline V CDR1 and CDR2: MNHEY, SVGAGI. The CDR3 runs to 15 residues. The CDR3 sequence: CASSVSGQGATEAFF. CDR3 DNA: TGTGCCAGCAGCGTCTCTGGACAGGGGGCCACTGAAGCTTTCTTT.

CDR3 loop: CASSGGLAGGLQETQYF. The CDR3 DNA is TGTGCCAGCAGCGGCGGACTAGCGGGAGGCCTCCAAGAGACCCAGTACTTC. This chain links TRBV9 with TRBJ2-5, with 14 positions matching TRBD2. Trimming at V came to 3 bases and at J to 1 base, leaving 5 bases not matched to a gene. The CDR3 totals 17 residues. Germline CDR1 reads SGDLS; CDR2 reads YYNGEE.

The chain joins TRBV28 to TRBJ1-3; 8 bases are shared with TRBD1. V lost 2 bases and J lost 0; bases outside the gene matches: 6. The germline V gene encodes CDR1 MDHEN and CDR2 SYDVKM. This CDR3 spans 17 amino acids. CDR3 loop: CASSLGGQGDSGNTIYF. As DNA, the CDR3 is TGTGCCAGCAGTTTAGGAGGACAGGGAGACTCTGGAAACACCATATATTTT.

J is TRBJ2-1 and V is TRBV9; a possible D gene is TRBD1 (5 bases). CDR1 and CDR2 (germline): SGDLS, YYNGEE. The CDR3 length is 15 residues. V was clipped by 3 bases and J by 0 bases, with 10 bases between them. The chain's CDR3 is CASSEGSSSYNEQFF. CDR3 DNA sequence: TGTGCCAGCAGCGAGGGGTCGAGCTCCTACAATGAGCAGTTCTTC.

The chain has TRBV9 and TRBJ2-1; TRBD1 might be the D (5 bases). This CDR3 contains 14 residues. Between the trimmed V and J ends, which lost 3 bases and 1 base, there was a span of 8 bases. In germline, CDR1 is SGDLS, CDR2 YYNGEE. DNA for the CDR3: TGTGCCAGCAGCGCCTCAGGGTCCTACAATGAGCAGTTCTTC. Protein product: CASSASGSYNEQFF.

This rearrangement joins TRBV6-5 to TRBJ2-1; D uncertain. In germline, CDR1 is MNHEY, CDR2 SVGAGI. Trimming cost V 0 bases and J 8 bases, with 11 bases left between them. The CDR3 runs to 14 residues. For the CDR3, the DNA is TGTGCCAGCAGTTACTCGAGTGTGAGTTATGAGCAGTTCTTC. Residues: CASSYSSVSYEQFF.

The chain combines TRBV7-9 with TRBJ1-3; 10 bases fit TRBD1. The CDR3 consists of 17 residues. In germline, CDR1 is SEHNR, CDR2 FQNEAQ (reference sequence). V dropped 3 bases and J dropped 2; count of bases not matched to a gene: 7. CDR3 in amino acids: CASSLGTGVGPGNTIYF. For the CDR3, the DNA is TGTGCCAGCAGCTTGGGGACAGGGGTTGGACCTGGAAACACCATATATTTT.

The chain has TRBV9 and TRBJ1-2; D is undetermined. V was trimmed by 4 bases and J by 4 bases, leaving 14 bases between them. CDR1 is SGDLS, CDR2 YYNGEE, per germline. This CDR3 comprises 14 residues. The CDR3 DNA follows: TGTGCCAGCAGCCCTGGGGAGAGGATCTATGGCTACACCTTC. Amino acid sequence: CASSPGERIYGYTF. The full variable domain, with the rest looked up from reference TRBV9 and TRBJ1-2, is DSGVTQTPKHLITATGQRVTLRCSPRSGDLSVYWYQQSLDQGLQFLIQYYNGEERAKGNILERFSAQQFPDLHSELNLSSLELGDSALYFCASSPGERIYGYTFGSGTRLTVV.

V gene TRBV18 combines with J gene TRBJ2-7; D gene uncertain. Germline V gene sequence: CDR1 KGHSH, CDR2 LQKENI. The ends were cut back, 3 bases at V and 2 bases at J, with 11 bases in the middle. The length of the CDR3 is 14 residues. In nucleotides, the CDR3 is TGTGCCAGCTCACCCCTAGAGGTGGCCTACGAGCAGTACTTC. It codes for CASSPLEVAYEQYF.

CDR3 DNA: TGTGCCAGCAGTGCTCCCTTTCGGGGCGAGCAGTACTTC. Translating it yields CASSAPFRGEQYF. This rearrangement joins TRBV28 to TRBJ2-7; the D gene is possibly TRBD2 (5 bases). V was shortened by 5 bases and J by 6 bases, with 14 bases between the two germline ends. Germline CDR1 and CDR2: MDHEN and SYDVKM. The length of the CDR3 is 13 residues.

This clone occurred once. The gene calls are TRBV29-1 and TRBJ2-3; weak D call: TRBD1 (5 bases). Between the trimmed V and J ends, which lost 8 bases and 4 bases, there was a span of 13 bases. Germline V lookup: CDR1 SQVTM, CDR2 ANQGSEA. This CDR3 is 12 amino acids long. In DNA, the CDR3 is TGCAGCACAGGACGTGGTTCAGATACGCAGTATTTT. Amino acid sequence: CSTGRGSDTQYF.

The chain carries TRBV5-6 and TRBJ1-4; 7 bases line up with TRBD1. Trimming at V came to 2 bases and at J to 7 bases, leaving 11 bases not matched to a gene. This CDR3 spans 16 amino acids. The germline V gene has CDR1 SGHDT and CDR2 YYEEEE. CDR3 DNA: TGTGCCAGCAGCTTCGCCGGGAGGGGGCGGGTTGAAAAACTGTTTTTT. Translating gives CASSFAGRGRVEKLFF. The full variable domain, with the rest looked up from reference TRBV5-6 and TRBJ1-4, is DAGVTQSPTHLIKTRGQQVTLRCSPKSGHDTVSWYQQALGQGPQFIFQYYEEEERQRGNFPDRFSGHQFPNYSSELNVNALLLGDSALYLCASSFAGRGRVEKLFFGSGTQLSVL.

The J gene is TRBJ2-7, the V gene TRBV18; 11 bases align to TRBD1. Trimming took 4 bases from V and 3 from J; bases not matched to a gene: 2. Germline V gene lookup returns CDR1 KGHSH and CDR2 LQKENI. CDR3 length equals 14 residues. The CDR3 here is CASSLGTGGYEQYF. Here the CDR3 DNA reads TGTGCCAGCTCACTGGGGACAGGGGGCTACGAGCAGTACTTC.